This passage covers 26 T cell receptor beta chains from one sample sequenced in a study of blood T cell repertoires in COVID-19. Profiled with immunoSEQ multiplex PCR; TCRdb holds only in-frame clones, not every one. The sample includes some 70,000 clones, roughly 89% seen only once; the top ten take about 5%. The source material was peripheral blood. These receptors were taken from a man aged 50-59 years with acute or convalescent COVID-19.

The sample holds one count of this clone. This sequence joins TRBV7-4 and TRBJ1-3, with a possible D match to TRBD1 (6 bases). Trimming took off 5 bases at V and 6 bases at J, with 14 bases between the two ends. The CDR3 extends over 14 amino acids. Per the germline V gene, CDR1 is SGHVT and CDR2 is SQSDAQ. The CDR3 bases are TGTGCCAGCAGCCGAGCGGGACAAAAAAACACCATATATTTT. This gives the protein CASSRAGQKNTIYF.

The J gene is TRBJ1-1, the V gene TRBV28; 8 nucleotides match TRBD1. J gave up 1 base and V 4 bases, and 5 bases lay outside the gene matches. CDR3 length: 15 residues. The germline CDR1 and CDR2 sequences are MDHEN and SYDVKM. CDR3 protein: CASSSPGGGNTEAFF. DNA for the CDR3: TGTGCCAGCAGTTCTCCAGGGGGCGGGAACACTGAAGCTTTCTTT.

The V gene is TRBV10-2, the J gene TRBJ1-1; D ambiguous. This CDR3 has 14 amino acids. V was trimmed by 8 bases and J by 1 base, leaving 14 bases between them. CDR1 WSHSY and CDR2 SAAADI come from the germline V gene. The CDR3 bases are TGCGCCAGCGCTGAGCGTCGGGGGAACACTGAAGCTTTCTTT. Translation: CASAERRGNTEAFF.

The chain has TRBV10-1 and TRBJ2-7, with TRBD1 as a possible D gene (5 bases). Germline CDR1 reads WNHNN; CDR2 reads SYGVQD (reference sequence). The CDR3 runs to 16 residues. V gave up 5 bases and J gave up 1 base, with 18 bases separating them. CDR3 protein: CASSRSPLDISYEQYF. The CDR3 DNA is TGCGCCAGCAGTCGCTCCCCTCTGGACATTTCCTACGAGCAGTACTTC.

This clone appeared a single time. The chain is built from TRBV30 and TRBJ2-1; 10 bases are shared with TRBD2. V gave up 5 bases and J gave up 4 bases; unmatched junction bases: 11. The CDR3 loop spans 16 amino acids. CDR1 and CDR2 (germline): GTSNPN, SVGIG (reference sequence). This CDR3 is CAWEIGRTSGYNEQFF. The CDR3 DNA reads as TGTGCCTGGGAGATAGGAAGGACTAGCGGTTACAATGAGCAGTTCTTC. The full variable domain, completed using reference TRBV30 and TRBJ2-1, is SQTIHQWPATLVQPVGSPLSLECTVEGTSNPNLYWYRQAAGRGLQLLFYSVGIGQISSEVPQNLSASRPQDRQFILSSKKLLLSDSGFYLCAWEIGRTSGYNEQFFGPGTRLTVL.

This clone was observed a single time. This rearrangement joins TRBV4-3 to TRBJ2-1, with a possible D match to TRBD1 (6 bases). Trimming pared 0 bases from V and 3 bases from J, leaving 9 bases between. Germline assignment: CDR1 LGHNA and CDR2 YSLEER. This CDR3 region has 15 residues. Here the CDR3 reads CASSQEGADYNEQFF. For the CDR3, the DNA is TGCGCCAGCAGCCAAGAGGGGGCCGACTACAATGAGCAGTTCTTC.

The J gene is TRBJ2-2, the V gene TRBV30; D might be TRBD1 (5 bases). The V end lost 0 bases, the J end lost 13 bases, and 15 bases lay between the germline ends. Germline CDR1 reads GTSNPN; CDR2 reads SVGIG (reference sequence). The CDR3 contains 13 residues. The CDR3, as DNA: TGTGCCTGGAGTGTACCCTCTGGGGCCTGGCTGTTTTTT. Translating it yields CAWSVPSGAWLFF.

The rearrangement uses TRBV6-2 or TRBV6-3 and TRBJ2-5; TRBD1 matches at 12 bases. The CDR3 sequence is 14 residues long. The ends lost 5 bases at V and 10 bases at J; junction bases unmatched: 8. Germline CDR1 reads MNHEY; CDR2 reads SVGEGT. The CDR3 protein is CASSRGQGAKDQYF. DNA for the CDR3: TGTGCCAGCAGTAGGGGACAGGGGGCCAAGGACCAGTACTTC.

The rearrangement links TRBV7-6 to TRBJ1-6; D gene ambiguous. CDR3 length: 13 residues. Trimming pared 2 bases from V and 10 bases from J, leaving 9 bases between. The germline V gene encodes CDR1 SGHVS and CDR2 FNYEAQ. CDR3 nucleotides: TGTGCCAGCAGCTTATCTCGGTCCTCACCCCTCCACTTT. This encodes CASSLSRSSPLHF.

In its sample, this clone was seen a few times. The rearrangement uses TRBV5-4 and TRBJ1-1; 8 bases map to TRBD1. Looked up from germline, CDR1 is SGHNT and CDR2 is YYREEE (reference sequence). Trimming took 3 bases from V and 7 from J; bases not matched to a gene: 14. This CDR3 is 16 amino acids long. In nucleotides, the CDR3 is TGTGCCAGCAGCTGGAAGCCTGTTAATGGACAGGGTGAAGCTTTCTTT. Protein: CASSWKPVNGQGEAFF. Using reference TRBV5-4 and TRBJ1-1 for the parts outside the CDR3, the full variable domain is ETGVTQSPTHLIKTRGQQVTLRCSSQSGHNTVSWYQQALGQGPQFIFQYYREEENGRGNFPPRFSGLQFPNYSSELNVNALELDDSALYLCASSWKPVNGQGEAFFGQGTRLTVV.

A single count supports this clone. The chain uses TRBV11-3 and TRBJ2-5, with 16 bases that match TRBD2. The CDR3 is 17 residues long. The V and J ends lost 3 bases and 5 bases, in that order; junction bases with no gene match: 6. Germline V CDR1 and CDR2: SGHNT, YENEEA. Here the CDR3 DNA reads TGTGCCAGCAGCTTTGGGACTAGCGGGAGGGCCTATGAGACCCAGTACTTC. Protein sequence: CASSFGTSGRAYETQYF.

The chain carries TRBV21-1 and TRBJ2-5; TRBD2 is taken as the D call from the table, unchecked against the DNA. TRBV21-1 is a recognized pseudogene. CDR3 length equals 14 residues. The DNA of the CDR3 is TGTGCCAGCAGCAAAGCGGGGGGGGTGGAGACCCAGTACTTC. Its translation: CASSKAGGVETQYF.

This sequence joins TRBV10-3 and TRBJ2-7; 8 positions agree with TRBD1. The CDR3 runs 13 residues. Germline values: CDR1 ENHRY, CDR2 SYGVKD. V lost 6 bases to trimming and J lost 7 bases; unmatched junction nucleotides: 8. The CDR3 is CAIRIDRQGEQYF. CDR3 sequence (DNA): TGTGCCATCAGGATAGATCGACAGGGGGAGCAGTACTTC.

The gene calls are TRBV27 and TRBJ2-1; TRBD2 agrees at 7 bases. The CDR3 spans 14 residues. The J segment lost 10 bases and the V segment lost 8 bases, leaving 14 bases of the junction unmatched. CDR1 and CDR2 (germline): MNHEY, SMNVEV (reference sequence). CDR3 sequence (DNA): TGTGCCAGCGGCGCCGGGACTACGCCACTCGAGCAGTTCTTC. Translating it yields CASGAGTTPLEQFF.

V gene TRBV7-6 combines with J gene TRBJ1-5; 7 positions agree with TRBD1. Germline CDR1 is SGHVS and CDR2 is FNYEAQ. V shed 3 bases and J 7 bases; nucleotides not matched to a gene: 6. There are 14 residues in the CDR3. This CDR3 reads CASSLKGGDQPQHF. CDR3 in DNA: TGTGCCAGCAGCTTGAAAGGGGGCGACCAGCCCCAGCATTTT.

The rearrangement links TRBV13 to TRBJ2-3; possibly TRBD2 for D (6 bases). This CDR3 spans 14 amino acids. The V end was cut by 5 bases, the J end by 1 base, with 10 bases between. From germline, CDR1 is PRHDT and CDR2 FYEKMQ (reference sequence). The CDR3: CASSARDGTDTQYF. CDR3 DNA: TGTGCCAGCAGCGCGCGGGACGGCACAGATACGCAGTATTTT.

This chain joins TRBV29-1 and TRBJ1-2, with D possibly being TRBD1 (6 bases). CDR1 and CDR2 (germline): SQVTM, ANQGSEA. Trimming shortened V by 5 bases and J by 0 bases, and 7 bases separated the two germline ends. The CDR3 consists of 12 residues. The chain's CDR3 is CSVRTANYGYTF. The CDR3 DNA reads TGCAGCGTTCGGACAGCTAACTATGGCTACACCTTC.

The chain carries TRBV10-1 and TRBJ2-7; D is unclear. This CDR3 has 12 amino acids. CDR1 is WNHNN, CDR2 SYGVQD, per germline (reference sequence). The V and J ends lost 3 bases and 7 bases respectively, with 10 bases between them. The CDR3: CASSEHGREQYF. CDR3 bases: TGCGCCAGCAGTGAACATGGGCGTGAGCAGTACTTC.

The J gene is TRBJ1-4, the V gene TRBV5-8, with D perhaps matching TRBD1 (6 bases). V lost 0 bases and J 7 bases, leaving 13 bases between the germline ends. The CDR3 has 15 amino acids. Germline V CDR1 and CDR2: SGHTS, YDEGEE. The CDR3 coding sequence is TGTGCCAGCAGCTTGGCAGGGGCGCTCGGTGAAAAACTGTTTTTT. Translation gives CASSLAGALGEKLFF.

V usage is TRBV7-2 and J usage is TRBJ2-1, with TRBD1 as a possible D gene (5 bases). The length of the CDR3 is 16 residues. The germline V and J ends were trimmed by 3 bases and 1 base, with 13 bases remaining between them. Germline V gene sequence: CDR1 SGHTA, CDR2 FQGNSA. The CDR3: CASSFDSFRSYNEQFF. CDR3 coding DNA: TGTGCCAGCAGCTTCGACAGTTTTAGGTCCTACAATGAGCAGTTCTTC.

The CDR3 DNA sequence: TGTGCCAGCACCCCCGCCGAGTATTCACCCCTCCACTTT. It specifies CASTPAEYSPLHF. J is TRBJ1-6 and V is TRBV6-5, with D hard to call. This CDR3 has 13 residues. From germline, CDR1 is MNHEY and CDR2 SVGAGI. The V end was cut by 7 bases, the J end by 8 bases, with 12 bases between.

The CDR3 coding sequence is TGTGCCAGCAGCGTAGGCGGGAGCTCCTACGAGCAGTACTTC. Translating it yields CASSVGGSSYEQYF. This chain links TRBV9 with TRBJ2-7, with 7 bases aligning to TRBD2. CDR1 is SGDLS, CDR2 YYNGEE, per germline. Unmatched junction bases numbered 0, after V lost 0 bases and J lost 0 bases. This CDR3 is built from 14 residues.

The rearrangement links TRBV5-1 to TRBJ2-1; TRBD2 matches 10 bases. This CDR3 comprises 15 residues. Germline CDR1 and CDR2: SGHRS and YFSETQ. The V segment lost 1 base and the J segment 5 bases; nucleotides outside the gene matches: 3. DNA of the CDR3: TGCGCCAGCAGCTTGACTAGCGGGGCCAACAATGAGCAGTTCTTC. It yields the protein CASSLTSGANNEQFF.

The rearrangement links TRBV7-9 to TRBJ2-5; TRBD1 matches 12 bases. This CDR3 spans 16 amino acids. V shed 5 bases and J 4 bases; nucleotides not matched to a gene: 8. The germline V gene encodes CDR1 SEHNR and CDR2 FQNEAQ (reference sequence). The CDR3: CASSPTRDRGPETQYF. The CDR3 coding sequence is TGTGCCAGCAGCCCCACTAGGGACAGGGGGCCAGAGACCCAGTACTTC.

V gene TRBV7-6 combines with J gene TRBJ2-1; D perhaps matches TRBD2 (6 bases). The V and J ends lost 2 bases and 4 bases respectively, with 12 bases between them. From germline, CDR1 is SGHVS and CDR2 FNYEAQ. This CDR3 contains 15 residues. CDR3 amino acids: CASSLFAGPYNEQFF. The CDR3 coding sequence is TGTGCCAGCAGCTTATTTGCGGGGCCGTACAATGAGCAGTTCTTC.

This chain links TRBV7-8 with TRBJ2-5; TRBD2 matches at 11 bases. V gave up 5 bases and J gave up 4 bases; unmatched junction bases: 9. Germline-derived CDR1 and CDR2 are SGHVS and FQNEAQ. The CDR3 is 16 residues long. As DNA, the CDR3 is TGTGCCAGCAGCCCCAGACTAGCGGGAATGTCAGAGACCCAGTACTTC. Protein product: CASSPRLAGMSETQYF.